This is a list of T cell receptor beta chains from one sample in a study of lymphopenia after photon versus proton radiotherapy. Data came from immunoSEQ multiplex PCR; TCRdb stores just in-frame clones and leaves some out. The table has around 150,000 clones, 80% to 90% seen once. Sample: peripheral blood, taken from a patient treated with photon-based radiotherapy. Receptor source: a man in his forties or fifties with gastric cancer. Both conserved end residues are part of each CDR3. Each record gives: D gene, clone size, J gene, V gene, CDR3 protein, CDR3 DNA. A D gene is named only where the DNA matches it firmly. Expanded clones get a size class; other rows say once, few or many, or leave the size out.

d_gene: .
abundance: .
j_gene: TRBJ2-1
v_gene: TRBV10-3
CDR3aa: CAISESGRSSYNEQFF
CDR3nt: TGTGCCATCAGTGAGTCGGGGAGGAGCTCCTACAATGAGCAGTTCTTC

d_gene: TRBD2
abundance: once
j_gene: TRBJ2-7
v_gene: TRBV11-1
CDR3aa: CASSIPTSGPRDEQYF
CDR3nt: TGTGCCAGCAGCATCCCTACTAGCGGCCCTAGGGACGAGCAGTACTTC

d_gene: TRBD1
abundance: .
j_gene: TRBJ2-7
v_gene: TRBV7-9
CDR3aa: CASTSRTGSSYEQYF
CDR3nt: TGTGCCAGCACCTCTAGGACAGGGAGCTCCTACGAGCAGTACTTC

d_gene: .
abundance: .
j_gene: TRBJ2-2
v_gene: TRBV7-9
CDR3aa: CASSYNRDTGELFF
CDR3nt: TGTGCCAGCAGCTATAATAGGGACACCGGGGAGCTGTTTTTT

d_gene: TRBD2
abundance: .
j_gene: TRBJ2-5
v_gene: TRBV10-3
CDR3aa: CAISEQAGKETQYF
CDR3nt: TGTGCCATCAGTGAACAAGCGGGGAAAGAGACCCAGTACTTC

d_gene: .
abundance: .
j_gene: TRBJ2-5
v_gene: TRBV11-2
CDR3aa: CASSIQGRGQETQYF
CDR3nt: TGTGCCAGCAGCATACAGGGCAGGGGCCAAGAGACCCAGTACTTC

d_gene: .
abundance: .
j_gene: TRBJ1-1
v_gene: TRBV19
CDR3aa: CASSRGPQNTEAFF
CDR3nt: TGTGCCAGTAGCAGGGGACCCCAGAACACTGAAGCTTTCTTT

d_gene: .
abundance: .
j_gene: TRBJ2-7
v_gene: TRBV11-2
CDR3aa: CASSKTGFISYEQYF
CDR3nt: TGTGCCAGCAGCAAGACAGGTTTCATCTCCTACGAGCAGTACTTC

d_gene: .
abundance: .
j_gene: TRBJ2-1
v_gene: TRBV9
CDR3aa: CASSVDRLNEQFF
CDR3nt: TGTGCCAGCAGCGTCGACAGGCTGAATGAGCAGTTCTTC

d_gene: .
abundance: .
j_gene: TRBJ2-1
v_gene: TRBV7-2
CDR3aa: CASSQEVPANSNEQFF
CDR3nt: TGTGCCAGCAGCCAAGAAGTGCCCGCAAATTCCAATGAGCAGTTCTTC

d_gene: .
abundance: few
j_gene: TRBJ1-2
v_gene: TRBV6-5
CDR3aa: CASSPRTGANYGYTF
CDR3nt: TGTGCCAGCAGCCCTCGGACGGGGGCGAACTATGGCTACACCTTC

d_gene: TRBD1
abundance: .
j_gene: TRBJ2-7
v_gene: TRBV7-3
CDR3aa: CASSPLKGASYSYEQYF
CDR3nt: TGTGCCAGCAGTCCACTTAAGGGGGCCTCATACTCCTACGAGCAGTACTTC

d_gene: .
abundance: .
j_gene: TRBJ1-1
v_gene: TRBV27
CDR3aa: CASGSLTGNTEAFF
CDR3nt: TGTGCCAGCGGTTCCCTGACGGGGAACACTGAAGCTTTCTTT